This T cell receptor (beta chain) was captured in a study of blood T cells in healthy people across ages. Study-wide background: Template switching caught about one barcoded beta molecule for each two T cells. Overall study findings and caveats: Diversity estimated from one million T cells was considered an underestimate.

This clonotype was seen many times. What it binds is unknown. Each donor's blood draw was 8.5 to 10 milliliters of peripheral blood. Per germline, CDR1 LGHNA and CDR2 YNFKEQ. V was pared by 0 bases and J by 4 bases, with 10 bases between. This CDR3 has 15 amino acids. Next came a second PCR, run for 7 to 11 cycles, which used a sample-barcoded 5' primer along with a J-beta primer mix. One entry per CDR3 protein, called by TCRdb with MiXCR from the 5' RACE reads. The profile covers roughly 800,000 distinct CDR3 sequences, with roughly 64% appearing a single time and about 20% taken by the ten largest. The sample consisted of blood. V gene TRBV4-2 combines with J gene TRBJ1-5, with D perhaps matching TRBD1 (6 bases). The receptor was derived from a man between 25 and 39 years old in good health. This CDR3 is CASSQDLQGNQPQHF. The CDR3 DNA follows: TGTGCCAGCAGCCAAGACCTACAGGGAAATCAGCCCCAGCATTTT.